These 24 T cell receptor beta chains originate from one sample sequenced in a study of blood T cell repertoires in COVID-19. Measured with immunoSEQ multiplex PCR; TCRdb has only the in-frame clones, and not every one. The data hold hundreds of thousands of clones, with roughly nine tenths observed a single time. Sequencing was performed on PBMCs or T cells enriched from blood (not recorded which). Source of these receptors: a woman in her 50s in a cohort exposed to, infected with or recovered from COVID-19 (not recorded which).

J is TRBJ1-5 and V is TRBV7-6, with 7 bases lining up with TRBD1. In germline, CDR1 is SGHVS, CDR2 FNYEAQ. V lost 3 bases and J lost 4; bases outside the gene matches: 9. The CDR3 spans 16 residues. This chain's CDR3 is CASSFSAGQINQPQHF. The DNA of the CDR3 is TGTGCCAGCAGCTTTTCCGCGGGACAGATAAATCAGCCCCAGCATTTT.

V usage is TRBV28 and J usage is TRBJ1-2; 8 positions match TRBD1. Germline assignment: CDR1 MDHEN and CDR2 SYDVKM. The length of the CDR3 is 14 residues. V shed 7 bases, J shed 8 bases, and the junction held 12 bases outside the gene matches. The CDR3 reads CASNDPGQGWGYTF. DNA for the CDR3: TGTGCCAGCAACGACCCCGGACAGGGATGGGGCTACACCTTC.

V gene TRBV5-6 combines with J gene TRBJ2-7, with 8 bases that match TRBD2. This CDR3 is 14 amino acids long. The junction had 2 bases not matched to a gene; V was cut back by 1 base and J by 2 bases. Germline assignment: CDR1 SGHDT and CDR2 YYEEEE. The CDR3 is CASSLRGGPYEQYF. CDR3 bases: TGTGCCAGCAGCTTGCGGGGGGGCCCCTACGAGCAGTACTTC.

Remarks on this clone: One junction end does not reproduce the germline sequence, and a read error may be involved. This sequence joins TRBV2 and TRBJ2-5; the D is unclear. The CDR3 runs to 14 residues. Germline V gene lookup returns CDR1 SNHLY and CDR2 FYNNEI. The CDR3 DNA follows: TGTGCCAGCAGCGAAGCGTTGAGATCCGGGACCCAGTACTTC. Protein: CASSEALRSGTQYF. Full variable domain (missing parts from reference TRBV2 and TRBJ2-5): EPEVTQTPSHQVTQMGQEVILRCVPISNHLYFYWYRQILGQKVEFLVSFYNNEISEKSEIFDDQFSVERPDGSNFTLKIRSTKLEDSAMYFCASSEALRSGTQYFGPGTRLLVL.

The gene calls are TRBV6-6 and TRBJ2-1; 11 positions match TRBD1. Germline loops: CDR1 MNHNY, CDR2 SVGAGI (reference sequence). V dropped 6 bases and J dropped 6; count of bases not matched to a gene: 4. This CDR3 spans 14 amino acids. CDR3: CASRSGTGGNEQFF. For the CDR3, the DNA is TGTGCCAGCAGATCCGGGACAGGGGGCAATGAGCAGTTCTTC.

The chain links TRBV10-2 to TRBJ1-2; TRBD1 matches at 7 bases. The CDR3 runs to 13 residues. Germline-derived CDR1 and CDR2 are WSHSY and SAAADI. Trimming removed 4 bases from V and 4 bases from J; junction bases left unmatched: 3. The CDR3, as DNA: TGCGCCAGCAGTGGACAGGGCCCCTATGGCTACACCTTC. The encoded protein is CASSGQGPYGYTF.

This chain uses TRBV29-1 with TRBJ1-3, with 8 bases identical to TRBD1. Germline loops: CDR1 SQVTM, CDR2 ANQGSEA. The CDR3 is 14 residues long. The trim removed 3 bases at V and 3 bases at J, leaving 4 bases unmatched. The CDR3 sequence: CSVDQTGVGNTIYF. In nucleotides, the CDR3 is TGCAGCGTTGATCAGACAGGGGTTGGAAACACCATATATTTT.

The chain combines TRBV9 with TRBJ1-3; 10 bases agree with TRBD1. Trimming at V came to 3 bases and at J to 0 bases, leaving 6 bases not matched to a gene. The CDR3 extends over 17 amino acids. Germline V gives CDR1 SGDLS, CDR2 YYNGEE. The CDR3 coding sequence is TGTGCCAGCAGCGGCCGGGACAGGGGTCGCTCTGGAAACACCATATATTTT. It translates to CASSGRDRGRSGNTIYF.

V usage is TRBV6-5 and J usage is TRBJ1-2, with D tentatively TRBD1 (6 bases). The CDR3 extends over 15 amino acids. The germline gives CDR1 MNHEY, CDR2 SVGAGI. Trimming removed 9 bases from V and 1 base from J, with 18 bases in between. In DNA form, the CDR3 reads TGTGCCAGTTCGACTCCGGGACAAATTAACTATGGCTACACCTTC. It specifies CASSTPGQINYGYTF.

The chain carries TRBV2 and TRBJ2-5, with 8 bases identical to TRBD1. CDR3 length: 14 residues. Germline V CDR1 and CDR2: SNHLY, FYNNEI. V shed 6 bases, J shed 1 base, and the junction held 4 bases outside the gene matches. The CDR3 reads CASRHGQGQETQYF. CDR3 in DNA: TGTGCCAGCAGACACGGACAGGGCCAAGAGACCCAGTACTTC.

The chain employs TRBV5-1 and TRBJ2-7; the D gene is possibly TRBD2 (7 bases). The CDR3 runs 15 residues. Germline V gene data show CDR1 as SGHRS and CDR2 as YFSETQ. V was pared by 1 base and J by 0 bases, with 11 bases between. This chain's CDR3 is CASSLRGASSYEQYF. The CDR3 DNA is TGCGCCAGCAGCTTGCGGGGGGCGAGCTCCTACGAGCAGTACTTC.

V gene TRBV7-9 combines with J gene TRBJ2-1; tentative D call: TRBD2 (5 bases). CDR1 and CDR2 from the germline V gene are SEHNR and FQNEAQ (reference sequence). Trimming stripped 7 bases from V and 5 bases from J, with 18 bases between. The CDR3 is made up of 15 amino acids. Here the CDR3 reads CASTARLEVNNEQFF. CDR3 coding DNA: TGTGCCAGCACTGCAAGACTGGAGGTAAACAATGAGCAGTTCTTC.

In regard to this clone: Distinct nucleotide sequences in the sample also encode this CDR3. The V and J genes are TRBV7-2 and TRBJ2-5; a possible D gene is TRBD2 (7 bases). Trimming pared 4 bases from V and 5 bases from J, leaving 11 bases between. Germline-derived CDR1 and CDR2 are SGHTA and FQGNSA. The CDR3 contains 13 residues. CDR3 coding DNA: TGTGCCAGCAGCTCGGGGGGCGGGGAGACCCAGTACTTC. Its protein product is CASSSGGGETQYF. Full variable domain (outside the CDR3, taken from reference TRBV7-2 and TRBJ2-5): GAGVSQSPSNKVTEKGKDVELRCDPISGHTALYWYRQSLGQGLEFLIYFQGNSAPDKSGLPSDRFSAERTGGSVSTLTIQRTQQEDSAVYLCASSSGGGETQYFGPGTRLLVL.

This chain links TRBV4-1 with TRBJ2-7; 14 positions match TRBD2. This CDR3 is 18 amino acids long. Unmatched junction bases numbered 11, after V lost 3 bases and J lost 4 bases. CDR1 and CDR2 (germline): MGHRA, YSYEKL. CDR3 protein: CASSHFQPGTSGGYEQYF. In DNA form, the CDR3 reads TGCGCCAGCAGCCATTTCCAGCCGGGGACTAGCGGGGGTTACGAGCAGTACTTC.

With regard to this clone: Sequence at one end of the junction differs from germline and may be a read error. The chain recombines TRBV6-2 or TRBV6-3 with TRBJ2-7; 7 bases match TRBD2. The germline CDR1 and CDR2 sequences are MNHEY and SVGEGT. CDR3 size: 13 residues. The CDR3 is CASSYWGGYEQYF. As DNA, the CDR3 is TGTGCCAGCAGCTACTGGGGGGGCTACGAGCAGTACTTC.

This chain links TRBV30 with TRBJ1-6, with D possibly matching TRBD1 (5 bases). This CDR3 has 15 amino acids. Trimming cost V 2 bases and J 7 bases, with 15 bases left between them. Germline-derived CDR1 and CDR2 are GTSNPN and SVGIG (reference sequence). The CDR3 nucleotides read TGTGCCTGGAGTATCAGCGGGGGGAACAATTCACCCCTCCACTTT. This codes for CAWSISGGNNSPLHF.

The chain recombines TRBV7-2 with TRBJ2-4; the D gene is possibly TRBD2 (7 bases). The germline gives CDR1 SGHTA, CDR2 FQGNSA. The CDR3 is 15 residues long. Trimming removed 4 bases from V and 12 bases from J, with 22 bases in between. In DNA form, the CDR3 reads TGTGCCAGCAGCTGGGCGTGGGGGGGCGGAACGGGTCAGTACTTC. It specifies CASSWAWGGGTGQYF.

This chain uses TRBV18 with TRBJ2-5; 7 bases agree with TRBD1. The CDR3 sequence is 14 residues long. V was clipped by 7 bases and J by 2 bases; unmatched bases: 7. The V gene's germline CDR1 is KGHSH and CDR2 LQKENI. CDR3 bases: TGTGCCAGCTTTTCCCCGGGACAGCAAGAGACCCAGTACTTC. This sequence encodes CASFSPGQQETQYF.

The chain joins TRBV7-2 to TRBJ2-7; maybe TRBD2 (5 bases). Germline V gene sequence: CDR1 SGHTA, CDR2 FQGNSA. V shed 4 bases and J shed 2 bases, with 9 bases lying between them. CDR3 length equals 13 residues. CDR3 DNA sequence: TGTGCCAGCAGCTCACCGGGGACCTACGAGCAGTACTTC. It codes for CASSSPGTYEQYF.

V gene TRBV11-1 combines with J gene TRBJ2-4; 8 bases are a match to TRBD1. Germline V gene lookup returns CDR1 SGHAT and CDR2 FQDESV (reference sequence). The CDR3 sequence is 14 residues long. The trim removed 5 bases at V and 8 bases at J, leaving 8 bases unmatched. The DNA of the CDR3 is TGTGCCAGCAGCGCCGACAGGGGCGGGGACATTCAGTACTTC. It translates to CASSADRGGDIQYF.

This chain joins TRBV3-1 (or the pseudogene TRBV3-2) and TRBJ2-1; 7 bases match TRBD2. Germline V gene sequence: CDR1 LGHDT, CDR2 YNNKEL (reference sequence). The ends lost 5 bases at V and 2 bases at J; junction bases unmatched: 12. CDR3 length: 17 amino acids. DNA of the CDR3: TGTGCCAGCAGCTATACCCTATTGGCGGGGGCCTACAATGAGCAGTTCTTC. Protein: CASSYTLLAGAYNEQFF.

Here the CDR3 DNA reads TGTGCCAGCAGCCCCCGCGCAGGGGGGATCTACGAGCAGTACTTC. It encodes CASSPRAGGIYEQYF. V and J are TRBV7-2 and TRBJ2-7; tentative D call: TRBD1 (7 bases). CDR3 length: 15 amino acids. Trimming removed 5 bases at V and 3 bases at J, with 17 bases between. Germline values: CDR1 SGHTA, CDR2 FQGNSA.

A single count supports this clone. The chain uses TRBV19 and TRBJ1-1; unclear D gene. Trimming took off 4 bases at V and 5 bases at J, with 11 bases between the two ends. The CDR3 has 13 amino acids. The germline V gene has CDR1 LNHDA and CDR2 SQIVND (reference sequence). CDR3 coding DNA: TGTGCCAGTAGTAACCAGGCGGGGACTGAAGCTTTCTTT. It encodes CASSNQAGTEAFF.

The CDR3 sequence: CATSIRTGTQETQYF. CDR3 DNA sequence: TGTGCCACCAGCATTAGGACAGGTACGCAAGAGACCCAGTACTTC. The chain uses TRBV15 and TRBJ2-5; 7 bases are shared with TRBD1. Germline V gives CDR1 LNHNV, CDR2 YYDKDF (reference sequence). Germline trimming cut 4 bases from V and 2 bases from J; bases unmatched to any gene: 7. This CDR3 is 15 amino acids long.